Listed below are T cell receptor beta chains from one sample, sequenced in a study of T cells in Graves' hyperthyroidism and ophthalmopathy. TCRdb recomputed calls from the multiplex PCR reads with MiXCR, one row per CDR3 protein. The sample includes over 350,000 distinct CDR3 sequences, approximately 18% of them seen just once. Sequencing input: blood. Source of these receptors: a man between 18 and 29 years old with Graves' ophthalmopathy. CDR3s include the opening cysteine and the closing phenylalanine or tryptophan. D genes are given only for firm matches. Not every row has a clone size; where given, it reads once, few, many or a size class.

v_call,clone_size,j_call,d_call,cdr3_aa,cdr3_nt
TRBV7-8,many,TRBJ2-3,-,CASSLDLDSSTDTQYF,TGTGCCAGCAGCCTGGATCTGGACAGCAGCACAGATACGCAGTATTTT
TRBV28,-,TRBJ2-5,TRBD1,CASSLFFRDREETQYF,TGTGCCAGCAGTTTATTCTTCCGGGACAGGGAAGAGACCCAGTACTTC
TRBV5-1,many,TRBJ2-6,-,CASSLARGANVLTF,TGCGCCAGCAGCTTGGCTAGGGGGGCCAACGTCCTGACTTTC
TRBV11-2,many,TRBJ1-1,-,CASSLDDWAGRYTEAFF,TGTGCCAGCAGCTTAGATGATTGGGCAGGGAGATATACTGAAGCTTTCTTT
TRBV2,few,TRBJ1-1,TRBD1,CASSPPGQGGLNTEAFF,TGTGCCAGCTCACCACCTGGACAGGGGGGTTTGAACACTGAAGCTTTCTTT
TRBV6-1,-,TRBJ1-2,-,CASSERGEGGYTF,TGTGCCAGCAGTGAACGGGGTGAAGGAGGCTACACCTTC
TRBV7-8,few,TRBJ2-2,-,CASSLYPSGNTGELFF,TGTGCCAGCAGCTTGTATCCCAGCGGGAACACCGGGGAGCTGTTTTTT
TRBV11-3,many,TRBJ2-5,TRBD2,CASSSSNGGNQYF,TGTGCCAGCAGCTCGAGCAACGGGGGGAACCAGTACTTC
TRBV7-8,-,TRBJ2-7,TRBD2,CASSLERLAGGFYEQYF,TGTGCCAGCAGCTTAGAAAGGCTAGCGGGGGGATTTTACGAGCAGTACTTC
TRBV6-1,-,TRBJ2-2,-,CASSGSGFGELFF,TGTGCCAGCAGTGGCTCGGGTTTCGGGGAGCTGTTTTTT
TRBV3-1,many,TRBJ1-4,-,CASSHSGAGNEKLFF,TGTGCCAGCAGCCATAGCGGGGCCGGTAATGAAAAACTGTTTTTT
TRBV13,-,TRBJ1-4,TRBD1,CASSLSLGQGSLSEKLFF,TGTGCCAGCAGCTTATCCTTGGGACAGGGGTCTTTGAGTGAAAAACTGTTTTTT
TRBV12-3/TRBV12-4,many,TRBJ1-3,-,CASSLPPSGNTIYF,TGTGCCAGCAGTTTACCTCCCTCTGGAAACACCATATATTTT
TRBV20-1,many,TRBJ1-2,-,CSASSAYGYTF,TGCAGTGCTAGTTCGGCCTATGGCTACACCTTC
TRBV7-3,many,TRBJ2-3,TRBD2,CASSLKAGGGTDTQYF,TGTGCCAGCAGCTTAAAGGCGGGGGGGGGCACAGATACGCAGTATTTT
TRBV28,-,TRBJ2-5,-,CASSFWGETQYF,TGTGCCAGCAGTTTTTGGGGTGAGACCCAGTACTTC
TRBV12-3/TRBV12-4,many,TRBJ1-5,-,CASSFTTLGNTNQPQHF,TGTGCCAGCAGTTTTACAACGCTTGGCAACACCAATCAGCCCCAGCATTTT
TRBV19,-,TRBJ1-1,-,CASSPIWGVLSTEAFF,TGTGCCAGTAGTCCAATCTGGGGGGTTTTAAGCACTGAAGCTTTCTTT
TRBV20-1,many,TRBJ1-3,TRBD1,CSAGQGKGNTIYF,TGCAGTGCTGGACAGGGGAAAGGAAACACCATATATTTT
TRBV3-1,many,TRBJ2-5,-,CASSRARKEETQYF,TGTGCCAGCAGCCGGGCTAGAAAAGAAGAGACCCAGTACTTC
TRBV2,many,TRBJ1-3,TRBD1,CASSESGGGADTIYF,TGTGCCAGCAGTGAATCGGGAGGGGGCGCGGACACCATATATTTT
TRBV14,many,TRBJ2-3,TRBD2,CASSQETFLAGSDTQYF,TGTGCCAGCAGCCAAGAGACGTTCCTAGCGGGGTCGGATACGCAGTATTTT
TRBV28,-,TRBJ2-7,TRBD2,CASTPGLAGNYEQYF,TGTGCCAGCACCCCAGGACTAGCGGGAAACTACGAGCAGTACTTC
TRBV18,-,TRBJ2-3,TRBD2,CASSPGTSGDLGDTQYF,TGTGCCAGCTCACCAGGGACTAGCGGGGACCTTGGGGATACGCAGTATTTT
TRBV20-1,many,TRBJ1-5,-,CSARVSPAGNQPQHF,TGCAGTGCTAGAGTTTCGCCGGCAGGCAATCAGCCCCAGCATTTT
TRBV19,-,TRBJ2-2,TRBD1,CASSTGQGATGELFF,TGTGCCAGTAGTACCGGACAGGGGGCGACCGGGGAGCTGTTTTTT
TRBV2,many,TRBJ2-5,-,CASSEIRGGETQYF,TGTGCCAGCAGTGAGATCAGGGGAGGAGAGACCCAGTACTTC
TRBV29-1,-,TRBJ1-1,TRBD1,CSVSGGAWAFF,TGCAGCGTGTCAGGGGGCGCTTGGGCTTTCTTT
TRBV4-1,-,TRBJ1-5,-,CASSQRVEQNNQPQHF,TGCGCCAGCAGCCAACGGGTGGAACAGAATAATCAGCCCCAGCATTTT
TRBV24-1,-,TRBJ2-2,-,CATSDPRGQNVGELFF,TGTGCCACCAGTGACCCGAGGGGCCAAAATGTCGGGGAGCTGTTTTTT
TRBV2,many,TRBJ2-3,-,CASSEGTGDTQYF,TGTGCCAGCAGTGAAGGCACAGGGGATACGCAGTATTTT
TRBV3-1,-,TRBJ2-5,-,CASSHIAGAGETQYF,TGTGCCAGCAGCCATATCGCAGGGGCCGGAGAGACCCAGTACTTC
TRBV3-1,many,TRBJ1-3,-,CASSQMGAGNGNTIYF,TGTGCCAGCAGCCAAATGGGGGCAGGGAATGGAAACACCATATATTTT
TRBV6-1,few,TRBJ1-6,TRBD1,CASSESGGGSLHF,TGTGCCAGCAGTGAGTCAGGGGGCGGGTCCCTCCACTTT
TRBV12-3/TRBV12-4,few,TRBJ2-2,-,CASSSIGELFF,TGTGCCAGCAGTTCTATCGGGGAGCTGTTTTTT
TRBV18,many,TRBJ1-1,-,CASTPQANTEAFF,TGTGCCAGCACACCACAGGCGAACACTGAAGCTTTCTTT
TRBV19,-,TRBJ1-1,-,CASSIGPGLNTEAFF,TGTGCCAGTAGTATCGGCCCAGGGTTGAACACTGAAGCTTTCTTT
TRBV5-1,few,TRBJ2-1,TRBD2,CASSKGLAGGYNEQFF,TGCGCCAGCAGCAAAGGACTAGCGGGGGGATACAATGAGCAGTTCTTC
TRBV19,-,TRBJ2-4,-,CASSMNGPKNIQYF,TGTGCCAGTAGTATGAACGGACCGAAAAACATTCAGTACTTC
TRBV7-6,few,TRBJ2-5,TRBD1,CANSSGTGAGETQYF,TGTGCCAACAGCTCAGGGACAGGGGCGGGAGAGACCCAGTACTTC
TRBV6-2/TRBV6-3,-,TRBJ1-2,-,CASTTQGLRGYTF,TGTGCCAGCACCACGCAGGGGTTGCGGGGCTACACCTTC